One sample yielded the 14 T cell receptor beta chains listed below, sequenced in a study of cytotoxic CD8 clonotypes in ibrutinib-treated CLL. Only in-frame clones appear in the TCRdb table, and some are missing; sequencing was by immunoSEQ multiplex PCR. The table includes around 150,000 clones, around 84% detected once. Source: PBMCs, taken after 12 months of ibrutinib treatment. All receptors derive from a human donor with chronic lymphocytic leukemia.

V gene TRBV6-1 combines with J gene TRBJ2-7; the match to TRBD2 covers 7 bases. The germline V gene encodes CDR1 MNHNS and CDR2 SASEGT. V lost 0 bases to trimming and J lost 2 bases; unmatched junction nucleotides: 4. The CDR3 loop spans 15 amino acids. The CDR3 sequence: CASSEAWGGTYEQYF. The CDR3 DNA follows: TGTGCCAGCAGTGAAGCGTGGGGGGGGACCTACGAGCAGTACTTC.

This rearrangement joins TRBV2 to TRBJ1-2, with D unresolved. V was shortened by 6 bases and J by 8 bases, with 13 bases between the two germline ends. The V gene's germline CDR1 is SNHLY and CDR2 FYNNEI. The length of the CDR3 is 12 residues. CDR3 sequence: CASSGSERGYTF. Written as DNA, the CDR3 is TGTGCCAGCAGCGGCTCGGAGAGAGGCTACACCTTC.

This chain uses TRBV19 with TRBJ1-5; 7 bases are shared with TRBD1. The germline V gene has CDR1 LNHDA and CDR2 SQIVND (reference sequence). J was trimmed by 0 bases and V by 6 bases; bases with no gene match: 5. This CDR3 is 15 amino acids long. CDR3 amino acids: CASRVQGNSNQPQHF. In nucleotides, the CDR3 is TGTGCCAGTAGAGTACAGGGGAATAGCAATCAGCCCCAGCATTTT.

V gene TRBV30 combines with J gene TRBJ1-1; D not resolved. The germline V gene encodes CDR1 GTSNPN and CDR2 SVGIG (reference sequence). Deletions cut 2 bases from V and 11 bases from J, with 12 bases between. This CDR3 has 11 residues. As DNA, the CDR3 is TGTGCCTGGAGTACCGGTCTACAGGCTTTCTTT. Residues: CAWSTGLQAFF.

The chain is built from TRBV6-5 and TRBJ1-2; perhaps TRBD1 as D (6 bases). Germline CDR1 and CDR2: MNHEY and SVGAGI. The CDR3 length is 13 residues. V lost 11 bases to trimming and J lost 4 bases, with 17 bases between them. CDR3: CAAAAGGLYGYTF. The CDR3 region has the DNA TGTGCCGCCGCAGCCGGGGGGCTCTATGGCTACACCTTC.

The chain carries TRBV7-2 and TRBJ2-5; D could derive from TRBD1 or TRBD2 (5 bases each). Germline CDR1 reads SGHTA; CDR2 reads FQGNSA. This CDR3 is 14 amino acids long. The V and J ends lost 7 bases and 6 bases respectively, with 18 bases between them. The CDR3 region is CASIQGARGQTQYF. The CDR3 bases are TGTGCCAGCATCCAAGGGGCACGAGGGCAGACCCAGTACTTC.

This clone occurred a few times. The rearrangement joins TRBV5-1 to TRBJ1-1; D not resolved. Germline loops: CDR1 SGHRS, CDR2 YFSETQ. The CDR3 has 15 amino acids. Between the trimmed V and J ends, which lost 1 base and 1 base, there was a span of 11 bases. CDR3 in amino acids: CASSLYTGKNTEAFF. CDR3 coding DNA: TGCGCCAGCAGCTTGTACACGGGGAAGAACACTGAAGCTTTCTTT. Filled out from reference TRBV5-1 and TRBJ1-1, the complete variable domain reads KAGVTQTPRYLIKTRGQQVTLSCSPISGHRSVSWYQQTPGQGLQFLFEYFSETQRNKGNFPGRFSGRQFSNSRSEMNVSTLELGDSALYLCASSLYTGKNTEAFFGQGTRLTVV.

The chain carries TRBV4-3 and TRBJ2-7; 10 nucleotides agree with TRBD1. Germline V gene sequence: CDR1 LGHNA, CDR2 YSLEER. Unmatched junction bases numbered 3, after V lost 1 base and J lost 3 bases. The CDR3 spans 15 residues. This chain's CDR3 is CASSQGGQGSYEQYF. The DNA for the CDR3 is TGCGCCAGCAGCCAAGGGGGACAGGGGAGCTACGAGCAGTACTTC.

This clone came up a few times. This rearrangement joins TRBV25-1 to TRBJ1-2, with a tentative D call TRBD1 (6 bases). CDR3 length: 14 amino acids. Germline values: CDR1 MGHDK, CDR2 SYGVNS. V was clipped by 4 bases and J by 1 base, with 10 bases between them. CDR3 nucleotide sequence: TGTGCCAGCAGTGGGAGGACAGTTAACTATGGCTACACCTTC. Translating gives CASSGRTVNYGYTF.

The rearrangement joins TRBV7-9 to TRBJ2-2; 8 bases are a match to TRBD1. After removal of 3 bases from V and 3 bases from J, the junction contained 6 bases not matched to a gene. The CDR3 consists of 16 residues. Germline V CDR1 and CDR2: SEHNR, FQNEAQ (reference sequence). CDR3 bases: TGTGCCAGCAGCTTCAGGACAGGGAGAGACACCGGGGAGCTGTTTTTT. It translates to CASSFRTGRDTGELFF.

The CDR3 bases are TGCGCCAGCAGCTTGGCCTTAGTTCGTTTGGGGGACGAGCAGTACTTC. Its translation is CASSLALVRLGDEQYF. This rearrangement joins TRBV5-1 to TRBJ2-7, with D perhaps assigned TRBD1 or TRBD2 (5 bases each). Germline V CDR1 and CDR2: SGHRS, YFSETQ. The CDR3 spans 16 residues. Trimming removed 0 bases from V and 5 bases from J, with 18 bases in between.

CDR3 sequence (DNA): TGTGCCAGCAGCCAAATCCGGCTGCGAGGGAACACTGAAGCTTTCTTT. Its translation is CASSQIRLRGNTEAFF. This chain joins TRBV14 and TRBJ1-1, with D hard to call. The CDR3 is made up of 16 amino acids. Germline V gene sequence: CDR1 SGHDN, CDR2 FVKESK. Trimming took off 2 bases at V and 1 base at J, with 14 bases between the two ends.

The CDR3 loop is CASSSREPDSTKGEQYF. CDR3 sequence (DNA): TGTGCCAGCAGCAGTCGGGAGCCTGACTCAACCAAGGGCGAGCAGTACTTC. The chain uses TRBV21-1 and TRBJ2-7; the table's D gene call, TRBD2, was not cross checked with the DNA. TRBV21-1 is classified as a pseudogene. The CDR3 loop spans 17 amino acids.

With respect to this clone: The sample carries other DNA sequences with the same CDR3. This chain joins TRBV30 and TRBJ1-2; possibly TRBD1 for D (5 bases). The length of the CDR3 is 13 residues. Germline CDR1 GTSNPN, CDR2 SVGIG (reference sequence). V lost 3 bases and J lost 2, with 10 bases in between. CDR3 region: CAWSPGPNYGYTF. The CDR3 DNA sequence: TGTGCCTGGAGCCCGGGGCCGAACTATGGCTACACCTTC.